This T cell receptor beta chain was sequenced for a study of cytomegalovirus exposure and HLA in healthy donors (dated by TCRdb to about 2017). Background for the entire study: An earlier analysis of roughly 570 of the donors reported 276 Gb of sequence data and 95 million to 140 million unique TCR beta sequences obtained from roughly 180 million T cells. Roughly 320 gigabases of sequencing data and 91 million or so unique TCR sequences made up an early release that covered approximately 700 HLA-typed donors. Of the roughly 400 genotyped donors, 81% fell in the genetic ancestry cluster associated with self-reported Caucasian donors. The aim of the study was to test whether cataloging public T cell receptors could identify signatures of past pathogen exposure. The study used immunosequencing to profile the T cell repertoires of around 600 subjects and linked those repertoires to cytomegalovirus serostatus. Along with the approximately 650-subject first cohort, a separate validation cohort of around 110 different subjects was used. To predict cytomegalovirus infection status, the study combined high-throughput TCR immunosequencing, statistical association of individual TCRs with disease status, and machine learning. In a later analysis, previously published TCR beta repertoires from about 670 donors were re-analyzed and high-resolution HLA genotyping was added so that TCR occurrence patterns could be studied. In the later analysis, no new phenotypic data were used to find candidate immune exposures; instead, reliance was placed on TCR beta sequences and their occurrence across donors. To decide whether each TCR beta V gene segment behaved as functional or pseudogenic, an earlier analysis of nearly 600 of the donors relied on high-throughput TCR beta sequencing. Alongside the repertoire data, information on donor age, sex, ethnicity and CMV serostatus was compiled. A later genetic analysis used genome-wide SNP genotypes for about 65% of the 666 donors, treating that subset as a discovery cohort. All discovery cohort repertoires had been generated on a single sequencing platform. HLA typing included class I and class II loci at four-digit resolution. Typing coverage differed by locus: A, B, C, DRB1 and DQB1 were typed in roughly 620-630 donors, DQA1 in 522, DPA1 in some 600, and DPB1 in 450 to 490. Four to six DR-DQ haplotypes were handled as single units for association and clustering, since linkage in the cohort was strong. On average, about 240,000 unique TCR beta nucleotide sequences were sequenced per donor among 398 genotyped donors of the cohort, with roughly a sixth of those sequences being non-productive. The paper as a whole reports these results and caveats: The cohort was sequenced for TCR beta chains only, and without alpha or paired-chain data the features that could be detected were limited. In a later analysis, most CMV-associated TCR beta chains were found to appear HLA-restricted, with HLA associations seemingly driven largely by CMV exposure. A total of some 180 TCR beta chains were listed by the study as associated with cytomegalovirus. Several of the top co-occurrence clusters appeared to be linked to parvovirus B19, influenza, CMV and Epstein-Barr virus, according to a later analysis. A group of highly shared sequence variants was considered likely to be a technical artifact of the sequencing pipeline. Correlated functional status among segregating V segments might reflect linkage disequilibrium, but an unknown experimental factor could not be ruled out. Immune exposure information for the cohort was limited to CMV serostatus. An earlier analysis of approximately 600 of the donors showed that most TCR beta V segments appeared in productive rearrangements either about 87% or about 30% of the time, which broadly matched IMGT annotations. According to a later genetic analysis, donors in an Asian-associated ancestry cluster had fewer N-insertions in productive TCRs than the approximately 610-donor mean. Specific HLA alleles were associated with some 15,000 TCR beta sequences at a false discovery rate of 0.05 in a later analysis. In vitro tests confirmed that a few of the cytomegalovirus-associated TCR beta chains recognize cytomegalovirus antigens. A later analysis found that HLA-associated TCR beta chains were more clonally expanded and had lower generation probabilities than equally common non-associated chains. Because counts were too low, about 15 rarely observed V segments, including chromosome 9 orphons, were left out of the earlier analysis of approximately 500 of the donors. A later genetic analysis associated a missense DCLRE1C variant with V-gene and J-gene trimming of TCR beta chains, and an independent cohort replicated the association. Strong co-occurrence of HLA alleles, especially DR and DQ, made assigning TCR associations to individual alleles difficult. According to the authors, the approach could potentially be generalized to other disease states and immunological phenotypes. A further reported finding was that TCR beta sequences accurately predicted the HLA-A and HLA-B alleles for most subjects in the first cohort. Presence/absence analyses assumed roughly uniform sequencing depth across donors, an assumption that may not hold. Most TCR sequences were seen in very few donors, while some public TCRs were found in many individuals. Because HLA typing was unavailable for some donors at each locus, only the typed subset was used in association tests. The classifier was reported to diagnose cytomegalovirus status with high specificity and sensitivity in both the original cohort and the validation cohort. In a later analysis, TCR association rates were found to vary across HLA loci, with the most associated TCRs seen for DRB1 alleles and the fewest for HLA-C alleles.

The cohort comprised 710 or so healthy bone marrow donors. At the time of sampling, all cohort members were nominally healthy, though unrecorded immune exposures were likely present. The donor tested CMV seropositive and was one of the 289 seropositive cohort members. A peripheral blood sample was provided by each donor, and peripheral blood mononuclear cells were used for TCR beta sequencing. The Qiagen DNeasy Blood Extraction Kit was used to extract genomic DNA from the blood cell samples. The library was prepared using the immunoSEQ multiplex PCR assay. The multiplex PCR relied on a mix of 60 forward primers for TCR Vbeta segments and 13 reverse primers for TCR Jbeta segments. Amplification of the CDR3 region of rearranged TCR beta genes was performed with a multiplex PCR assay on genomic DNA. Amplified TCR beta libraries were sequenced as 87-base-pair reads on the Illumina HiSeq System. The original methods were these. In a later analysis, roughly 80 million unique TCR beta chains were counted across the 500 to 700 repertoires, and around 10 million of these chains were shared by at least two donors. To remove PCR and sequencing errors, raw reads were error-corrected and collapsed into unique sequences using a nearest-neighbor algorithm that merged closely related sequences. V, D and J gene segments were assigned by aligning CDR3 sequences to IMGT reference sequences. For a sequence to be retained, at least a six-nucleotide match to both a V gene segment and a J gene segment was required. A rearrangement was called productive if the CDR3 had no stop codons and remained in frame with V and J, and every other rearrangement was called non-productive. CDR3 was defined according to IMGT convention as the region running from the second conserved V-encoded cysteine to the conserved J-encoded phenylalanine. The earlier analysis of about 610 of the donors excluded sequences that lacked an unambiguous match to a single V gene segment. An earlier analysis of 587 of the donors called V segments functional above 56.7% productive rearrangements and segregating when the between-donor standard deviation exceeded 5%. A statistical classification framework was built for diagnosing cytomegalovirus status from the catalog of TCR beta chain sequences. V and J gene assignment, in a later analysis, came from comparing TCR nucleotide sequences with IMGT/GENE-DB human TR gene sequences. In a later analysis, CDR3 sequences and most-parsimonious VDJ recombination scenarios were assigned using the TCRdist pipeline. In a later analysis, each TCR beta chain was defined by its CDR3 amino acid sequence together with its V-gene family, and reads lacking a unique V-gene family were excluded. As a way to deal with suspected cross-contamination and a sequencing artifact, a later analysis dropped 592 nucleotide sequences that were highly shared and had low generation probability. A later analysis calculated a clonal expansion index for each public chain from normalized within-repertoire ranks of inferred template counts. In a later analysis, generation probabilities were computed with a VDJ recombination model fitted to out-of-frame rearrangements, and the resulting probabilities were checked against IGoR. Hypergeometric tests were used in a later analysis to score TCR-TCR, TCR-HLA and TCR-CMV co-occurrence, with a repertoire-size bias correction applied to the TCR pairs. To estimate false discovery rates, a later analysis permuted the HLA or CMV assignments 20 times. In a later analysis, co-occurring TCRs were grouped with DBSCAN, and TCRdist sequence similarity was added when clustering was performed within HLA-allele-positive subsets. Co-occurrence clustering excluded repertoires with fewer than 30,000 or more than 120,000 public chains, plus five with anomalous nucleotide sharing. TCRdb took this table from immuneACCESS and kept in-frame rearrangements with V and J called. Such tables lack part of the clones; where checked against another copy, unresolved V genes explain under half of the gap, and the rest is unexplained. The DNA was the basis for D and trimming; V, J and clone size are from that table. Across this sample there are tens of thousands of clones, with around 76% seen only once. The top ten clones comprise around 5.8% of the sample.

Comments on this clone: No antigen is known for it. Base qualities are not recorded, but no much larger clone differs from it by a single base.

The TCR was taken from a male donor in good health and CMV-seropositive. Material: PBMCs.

CDR3 region: CASSVGQGAEQYF. The base sequence is TGTGCCAGCAGCGTGGGACAGGGAGCCGAGCAGTACTTC. The chain joins TRBV5-6 to TRBJ2-7; 9 bases in the middle match TRBD1. From the cysteine up to the phenylalanine, the CDR3 has a length of 13 residues. Only the CDR3 part of the read is kept: 39 bases, read in frame from the first base. The germline V end is reduced by 4 bases and the J end by 6 bases; junction bases left unmatched: 5. For CDR1 and CDR2, the germline V gene lists SGHDT and YYEEEE.